One sample yielded the 26 T cell receptor beta chains listed below, sequenced in a study of blood T cell repertoires in COVID-19. The table came from immunoSEQ multiplex PCR; TCRdb's copy has only in-frame clones and leaves some out. Of roughly 390,000 clones detected, 85% appear once; the ten largest clones hold 3.5% to 4%. The sequencing input was peripheral blood. All receptors derive from a young woman with acute or convalescent COVID-19.

The V gene is TRBV2, the J gene TRBJ1-2; D is unresolved. The CDR3 is 13 residues long. The V gene lost 4 bases and the J gene lost 7 bases, with 13 bases spanning the gap. Germline values: CDR1 SNHLY, CDR2 FYNNEI. DNA for the CDR3: TGTGCCAGCAGTGTAGGGAGCCCTTTTGGCTACACCTTC. Protein: CASSVGSPFGYTF.

The chain links TRBV18 to TRBJ2-1, with TRBD2 identical over 9 bases. Trimming took 5 bases from V and 8 from J; bases not matched to a gene: 10. Germline V CDR1 and CDR2: KGHSH, LQKENI. The CDR3 runs 15 residues. The CDR3 region is CASSSRGLAAHEQFF. For the CDR3, the DNA is TGTGCCAGCTCATCAAGGGGACTAGCAGCCCATGAGCAGTTCTTC.

The rearrangement links TRBV2 to TRBJ1-2; D is unclear. Germline loops: CDR1 SNHLY, CDR2 FYNNEI. The CDR3 runs 12 residues. Trimming took off 5 bases at V and 8 bases at J, with 12 bases between the two ends. The CDR3 protein is CASSRDTGGYTF. The DNA of the CDR3 is TGTGCCAGCAGTAGAGACACGGGAGGCTACACCTTC.

This clone appeared a single time. The chain combines TRBV19 with TRBJ1-2; D gene uncertain. CDR1 and CDR2 from the germline V gene are LNHDA and SQIVND (reference sequence). Trimming stripped 5 bases from V and 6 bases from J, with 19 bases between. CDR3 size: 15 residues. The CDR3 loop reads CASSLHNLLSDGYTF. CDR3 coding DNA: TGTGCCAGTAGTTTACACAATCTACTGAGCGATGGCTACACCTTC.

V is TRBV7-9 and J is TRBJ1-1; the D gene is possibly TRBD1 (6 bases). CDR3 size: 14 residues. V shed 8 bases and J shed 3 bases, with 16 bases lying between them. Germline assignment: CDR1 SEHNR and CDR2 FQNEAQ (reference sequence). In nucleotides, the CDR3 is TGTGCCAGCCGCAGGTCACCAGGGGACACTGAAGCTTTCTTT. Residues: CASRRSPGDTEAFF. Drawing the rest from reference TRBV7-9 and TRBJ1-1, the complete variable domain is DTGVSQNPRHKITKRGQNVTFRCDPISEHNRLYWYRQTLGQGPEFLTYFQNEAQLEKSRLLSDRFSAERPKGSFSTLEIQRTEQGDSAMYLCASRRSPGDTEAFFGQGTRLTVV.

The chain carries TRBV5-8 and TRBJ2-7; 11 bases align to TRBD2. The CDR3 consists of 14 residues. The germline gives CDR1 SGHTS, CDR2 YDEGEE. Unmatched junction bases numbered 2, after V lost 4 bases and J lost 2 bases. The CDR3 region is CASSVLAGAYEQYF. The DNA for the CDR3 is TGTGCCAGCAGCGTACTAGCGGGGGCCTACGAGCAGTACTTC. Filled out from reference TRBV5-8 and TRBJ2-7, the complete variable domain reads EAGVTQSPTHLIKTRGQQATLRCSPISGHTSVYWYQQALGLGLQFLLWYDEGEERNRGNFPPRFSGRQFPNYSSELNVNALELEDSALYLCASSVLAGAYEQYFGPGTRLTVT.

V usage is TRBV13 and J usage is TRBJ2-7; 9 nucleotides match TRBD1. The CDR3 length is 16 residues. Looked up from germline, CDR1 is PRHDT and CDR2 is FYEKMQ (reference sequence). V lost 4 bases, J lost 3 bases, and 10 bases stayed unmatched. The CDR3 sequence is CASSSNNGTGIYEQYF. CDR3 sequence (DNA): TGTGCCAGCAGCTCCAACAACGGGACAGGGATCTACGAGCAGTACTTC.

The rearrangement uses TRBV19 and TRBJ2-3; the D is unclear. Germline CDR1 and CDR2: LNHDA and SQIVND (reference sequence). V shed 0 bases and J shed 7 bases, with 11 bases lying between them. This CDR3 contains 14 residues. The CDR3 loop reads CASSIDLDLYTQYF. CDR3 coding DNA: TGTGCCAGTAGTATAGACCTAGATTTATATACGCAGTATTTT.

The V gene is TRBV7-9, the J gene TRBJ1-4, with TRBD1 as a possible D gene (5 bases). Germline loops: CDR1 SEHNR, CDR2 FQNEAQ (reference sequence). The CDR3 consists of 15 residues. Trimming pared 4 bases from V and 4 bases from J, leaving 13 bases between. CDR3 coding DNA: TGTGCCAGCAGCTACAGTGGGGCTGGTAATGAAAAACTGTTTTTT. This sequence encodes CASSYSGAGNEKLFF.

The rearrangement joins TRBV6-5 to TRBJ2-3; 7 bases line up with TRBD2. The CDR3 has 15 residues. With V trimmed by 8 bases and J by 4 bases, 12 bases remained unmatched. In germline, CDR1 is MNHEY, CDR2 SVGAGI. The CDR3 sequence is CASGLLAIPPDTQYF. CDR3 sequence (DNA): TGTGCCAGCGGACTACTAGCGATCCCCCCAGATACGCAGTATTTT.

A word on this clone: The germline gene is not matched at one end of the junction; a read error may be the cause. This rearrangement joins TRBV6-5 to TRBJ2-7; D remains ambiguous. Germline V gene data show CDR1 as MNHEY and CDR2 as SVGAGI. The CDR3 runs to 12 residues. This CDR3 is CASSYNGSEQYF. CDR3 nucleotides: TGTGCCAGTAGTTACAATGGCAGCGAGCAGTACTTC.

The chain couples TRBV4-1 to TRBJ2-7; TRBD2 matches at 7 bases. This CDR3 region has 16 residues. Trimming cost V 0 bases and J 3 bases; bases outside gene matches: 8. Germline loops: CDR1 MGHRA, CDR2 YSYEKL. Written as DNA, the CDR3 is TGCGCCAGCAGCCAAGATGTGGGGGGGACCTTCTACGAGCAGTACTTC. Its protein product is CASSQDVGGTFYEQYF.

The chain combines TRBV5-1 with TRBJ2-3, with 8 bases identical to TRBD1. Germline loops: CDR1 SGHRS, CDR2 YFSETQ. The CDR3 is 15 amino acids. V lost 4 bases, J lost 5 bases, and 9 bases stayed unmatched. CDR3 loop: CASSTGQGTQDTQYF. The CDR3 coding sequence is TGCGCCAGCAGCACCGGACAGGGAACTCAAGATACGCAGTATTTT. The full variable domain, rest sourced from reference TRBV5-1 and TRBJ2-3, is KAGVTQTPRYLIKTRGQQVTLSCSPISGHRSVSWYQQTPGQGLQFLFEYFSETQRNKGNFPGRFSGRQFSNSRSEMNVSTLELGDSALYLCASSTGQGTQDTQYFGPGTRLTVL.

The chain links TRBV6-5 to TRBJ2-1; possible D gene TRBD1, 6 bases. CDR1 is MNHEY and CDR2 is SVGAGI in the germline V gene. CDR3 length: 15 amino acids. V gave up 7 bases and J gave up 0 bases, with 13 bases separating them. CDR3 in amino acids: CASTPDSSSYNEQFF. As DNA, the CDR3 is TGTGCCAGCACCCCGGACAGTAGCTCCTACAATGAGCAGTTCTTC.

The rearrangement links TRBV14 to TRBJ1-1, with 7 bases identical to TRBD1. Germline V lookup: CDR1 SGHDN, CDR2 FVKESK. There are 15 residues in the CDR3. V was clipped by 0 bases and J by 6 bases; unmatched bases: 7. For the CDR3, the DNA is TGTGCCAGCAGCCAAGAGGCAGGGGGGAGTGCTGAAGCTTTCTTT. This translates into CASSQEAGGSAEAFF.

The chain links TRBV6-4 to TRBJ1-2, with 9 bases aligning to TRBD1. The CDR3 loop spans 14 amino acids. Germline CDR1 reads MRHNA; CDR2 reads SNTAGT. V dropped 0 bases and J dropped 8; count of bases not matched to a gene: 4. CDR3 coding DNA: TGTGCCAGCAGTGACTCGGGGACAGGGAACGGCTACACCTTC. This gives the protein CASSDSGTGNGYTF.

This rearrangement joins TRBV10-3 to TRBJ1-1; 8 nucleotides line up with TRBD1. The CDR3 is 17 amino acids. In germline, CDR1 is ENHRY, CDR2 SYGVKD. V lost 2 bases, J lost 3 bases, and 11 bases stayed unmatched. CDR3 DNA: TGTGCCATCAGTGAGGACAGGGGATCCTTATCTCACACTGAAGCTTTCTTT. This codes for CAISEDRGSLSHTEAFF.

The genes are TRBV7-3 and TRBJ1-5; 7 nucleotides line up with TRBD1. V shed 0 bases and J 2 bases; nucleotides not matched to a gene: 7. The CDR3 covers 17 residues. Germline CDR1 reads SGHTA; CDR2 reads FQGTGA. CDR3 loop: CASSLTGQIPCNQPQHF. CDR3 DNA: TGTGCCAGCAGCTTAACGGGACAGATCCCCTGCAATCAGCCCCAGCATTTT.

The genes are TRBV7-3 and TRBJ2-7; D is perhaps TRBD1 (5 bases). V lost 7 bases and J lost 2, with 15 bases in between. Germline lookup yields CDR1 SGHTA and CDR2 FQGTGA. This CDR3 region has 14 residues. The CDR3 spells CASTRRRVPYEQYF. The CDR3 DNA reads as TGTGCCAGCACCCGGCGCAGGGTCCCCTACGAGCAGTACTTC.

The chain is built from TRBV24-1 and TRBJ2-2, with D perhaps TRBD1 (6 bases). V shed 5 bases and J shed 4 bases, with 16 bases lying between them. The CDR3 is 16 residues long. From germline, CDR1 is KGHDR and CDR2 SFDVKD. This CDR3 is CATSVRPQGFTGELFF. CDR3 DNA: TGTGCCACCAGTGTCAGGCCCCAGGGGTTCACCGGGGAGCTGTTTTTT.

V is TRBV5-1 and J is TRBJ2-1; 11 nucleotides agree with TRBD2. The V gene end was trimmed by 0 bases and the J gene end by 8 bases; junction bases not matched to a gene: 7. CDR1 is SGHRS, CDR2 YFSETQ, per germline. The CDR3 consists of 16 residues. Written as DNA, the CDR3 is TGCGCCAGCAGCTTGGATGGGCTAGCGGGAGGCGATGAGCAGTTCTTC. It translates to CASSLDGLAGGDEQFF.

The V gene is TRBV5-1, the J gene TRBJ1-1; D is unresolved. V was shortened by 2 bases and J by 2 bases, with 16 bases between the two germline ends. Germline-derived CDR1 and CDR2 are SGHRS and YFSETQ. This CDR3 spans 16 amino acids. CDR3 sequence (DNA): TGCGCCAGCAGCTTAATCCCGATGGTCGGTAACACTGAAGCTTTCTTT. Translating it yields CASSLIPMVGNTEAFF.

The sample holds a few counts of this clone. The rearrangement links TRBV30 to TRBJ2-7; TRBD2 is a possible D gene (5 bases). Germline loops: CDR1 GTSNPN, CDR2 SVGIG (reference sequence). The CDR3 consists of 12 residues. V shed 6 bases and J shed 3 bases, with 12 bases lying between them. The CDR3 nucleotides are TGTGCCTGTAGATCGGGGAACTACGAGCAGTACTTC. It is translated as CACRSGNYEQYF.

V and J are TRBV29-1 and TRBJ2-3, with a tentative D call TRBD2 (5 bases). The CDR3 covers 15 residues. The V end lost 0 bases, the J end lost 3 bases, and 13 bases lay between the germline ends. Germline V gives CDR1 SQVTM, CDR2 ANQGSEA. The CDR3 sequence is CSVEDRGKGTDTQYF. The CDR3 DNA follows: TGCAGCGTTGAAGATCGGGGAAAAGGGACAGATACGCAGTATTTT.

This chain joins TRBV19 and TRBJ2-5; 7 bases fit TRBD1. Trimming at V came to 1 base and at J to 2 bases, leaving 4 bases not matched to a gene. The germline V gene encodes CDR1 LNHDA and CDR2 SQIVND (reference sequence). This CDR3 contains 15 residues. CDR3 DNA: TGTGCCAGTAGTATAGTCGACAGGGAGCAAGAGACCCAGTACTTC. It encodes CASSIVDREQETQYF.

This clone came up once. Other DNA sequences of this sample code for an identical CDR3. The gene calls are TRBV7-3 and TRBJ1-1; the D is unclear. CDR3 size: 13 residues. Trimming took 4 bases from V and 0 from J, leaving 6 bases between them. The germline CDR1 and CDR2 sequences are SGHTA and FQGTGA. The CDR3 loop reads CASSSSVNTEAFF. CDR3 nucleotide sequence: TGTGCCAGCAGCTCCTCCGTGAACACTGAAGCTTTCTTT. The whole variable domain, filled in from reference TRBV7-3 and TRBJ1-1, reads GAGVSQTPSNKVTEKGKYVELRCDPISGHTALYWYRQSLGQGPEFLIYFQGTGAADDSGLPNDRFFAVRPEGSVSTLKIQRTERGDSAVYLCASSSSVNTEAFFGQGTRLTVV.